This TCR beta chain was found in a study of OX40 agonist ivuxolimab in advanced cancers. Study in general: Dose-escalation subjects each had hepatocellular carcinoma, melanoma, renal cell or head and neck cancer. The mean age was roughly 60 years, ranging from 23 to 79, with about 87% of participants male. Findings of the study overall: CD4+ and CD8+ T cells in blood underwent clonal expansion by week 6 at 0.1 to 3.0 mg/kg.

Germline V gene sequence: CDR1 KGHSH, CDR2 LQKENI. The CDR3 runs 14 residues. With 2 bases removed from V and 0 bases from J, the gap between germline ends came to 7 bases. Comments on this clone: Its antigen is still unknown.

Libraries were prepared by immunoSEQ multiplex PCR; TCRdb keeps only in-frame clonotypes and omits some of them. This sample has some 34,000 clones, with approximately 81% found just once. The J gene is TRBJ2-5, the V gene TRBV18; D call uncertain. The sample was CD4+ or CD8+ T cells sorted from blood, taken in a trial of the OX40 agonist ivuxolimab. This receptor was taken from an adult with an advanced solid tumor such as melanoma, head and neck, liver or kidney cancer. The CDR3 DNA reads as TGTGCCAGCTCACCAGGGTCGTACCAAGAGACCCAGTACTTC. Residues: CASSPGSYQETQYF.